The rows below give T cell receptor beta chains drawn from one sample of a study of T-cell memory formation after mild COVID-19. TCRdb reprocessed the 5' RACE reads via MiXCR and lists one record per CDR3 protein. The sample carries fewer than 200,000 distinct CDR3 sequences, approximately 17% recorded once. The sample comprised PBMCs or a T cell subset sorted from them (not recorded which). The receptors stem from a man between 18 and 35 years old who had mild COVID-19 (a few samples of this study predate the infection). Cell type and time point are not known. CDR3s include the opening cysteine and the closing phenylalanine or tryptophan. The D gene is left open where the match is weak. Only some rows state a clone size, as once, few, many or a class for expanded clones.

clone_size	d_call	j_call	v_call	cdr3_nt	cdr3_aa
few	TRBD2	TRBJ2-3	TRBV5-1	TGCGCCAGCAGCTTGGCGGGGACTAGCTACACAGATACGCAGTATTTT	CASSLAGTSYTDTQYF
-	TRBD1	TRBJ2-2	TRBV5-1	TGCGCCAGCAGCTTGGGTCGTTCGGACAGGGGATGGACCGGGGAGCTGTTTTTT	CASSLGRSDRGWTGELFF
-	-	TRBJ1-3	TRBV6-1	TGTGCCACCAGGGCCAACTCTGGAAACACCATATATTTT	CATRANSGNTIYF
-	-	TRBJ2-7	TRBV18	TGTGCCAGCTCACCAACACAGGGATCGGGCGAGCAGTACTTC	CASSPTQGSGEQYF
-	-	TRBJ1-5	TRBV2	TGTGCCAGCAGTGAATCAGCAGGGAGACAGCCCCAGCATTTT	CASSESAGRQPQHF
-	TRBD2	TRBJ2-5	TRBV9	TGTGCCAGCAGCCCGACTAGCGGGGAAGAGACCCAGTACTTC	CASSPTSGEETQYF
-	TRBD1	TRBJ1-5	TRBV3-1	TGTGCCAGCAGCCAAGGACCCACAGGGGGTTCGGGTCAGCCCCAGCATTTT	CASSQGPTGGSGQPQHF
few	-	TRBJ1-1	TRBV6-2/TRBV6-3	TGTGCCAGCAGTGGGCGGATAACTGAAGCTTTCTTT	CASSGRITEAFF
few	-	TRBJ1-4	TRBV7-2	TGTGCCAGCAGCTTAGGAGACAGGCTCTTCTTTGAAAAACTGTTTTTT	CASSLGDRLFFEKLFF
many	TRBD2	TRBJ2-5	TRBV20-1	TGCAGTGCTAGAGATCGACCGGGGGGGCCTAGTGAGACCCAGTACTTC	CSARDRPGGPSETQYF
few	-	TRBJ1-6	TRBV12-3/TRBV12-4	TGTGCCAGCGGTCGTCAGGGATATTCACCCCTCCACTTT	CASGRQGYSPLHF
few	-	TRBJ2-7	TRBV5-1	TGCGCCAGCAGCTCCTTGGACGTCTACGAGCAGTACTTC	CASSSLDVYEQYF
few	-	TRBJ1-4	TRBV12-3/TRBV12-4	TGTGCCAGCAGTTTGGCAGGGTTGCGAGAAAAACTGTTTTTT	CASSLAGLREKLFF
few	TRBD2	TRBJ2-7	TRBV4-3	TGCGCCAGCAGCCAAGATTTGGCTAGCGGGGCCTACGAGCAGTACTTC	CASSQDLASGAYEQYF
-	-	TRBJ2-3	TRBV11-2	TGTGCCAGCAAGGTACGGGCTAGCACAGATACGCAGTATTTT	CASKVRASTDTQYF
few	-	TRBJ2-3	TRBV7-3	TGTGCCAGCAGCCTATCCCCGCTGTCTAGCACAGATACGCAGTATTTT	CASSLSPLSSTDTQYF
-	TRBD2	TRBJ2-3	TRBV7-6	TGTGCCAGCAGCTTACAGCGGGGGCGCGATACGCAGTATTTT	CASSLQRGRDTQYF